Following are 30 T cell receptor beta chains from one sample sequenced in a study of cytomegalovirus exposure and HLA in healthy donors. Amplification used 60 Vbeta primers and 13 Jbeta primers. Some clones are missing from TCRdb's copy, which holds only in-frame ones; the method was immunoSEQ multiplex PCR. The profile shows a few hundred thousand clones, approximately 78% of them singletons. Material for sequencing was PBMCs. The receptors come from a man younger than 40 in good health and CMV-seronegative.

In this sample, this clone turned up once. The chain employs TRBV6-6 and TRBJ1-4; 7 bases map to TRBD1. Losses at the gene ends were 6 bases for V and 6 bases for J; bases not matched to a gene: 4. The germline gives CDR1 MNHNY, CDR2 SVGAGI (reference sequence). The CDR3 contains 13 residues. The CDR3 DNA reads as TGTGCCAGCAGCAGACAGGGAGATGAAAAACTGTTTTTT. Its protein product is CASSRQGDEKLFF.

This chain connects TRBV5-6 to TRBJ1-2; 8 positions match TRBD1. The junction had 11 bases not matched to a gene; V was cut back by 3 bases and J by 7 bases. CDR1 SGHDT and CDR2 YYEEEE come from the germline V gene. CDR3 length: 15 residues. CDR3 sequence (DNA): TGTGCCAGCAGCTATTTCGCAGGGGGCGCGTTTGGCTACACCTTC. Its translation is CASSYFAGGAFGYTF.

The chain has TRBV6-5 and TRBJ2-2, with 7 bases lining up with TRBD1. The CDR3 extends over 15 amino acids. CDR1 and CDR2 from the germline V gene are MNHEY and SVGAGI. The junction had 5 bases not matched to a gene; V was cut back by 6 bases and J by 1 base. Here the CDR3 reads CASRPDRVNTGELFF. The CDR3 nucleotides read TGTGCCAGCAGACCAGACAGGGTGAACACCGGGGAGCTGTTTTTT.

This chain uses TRBV27 with TRBJ2-2, with TRBD1 matching over 8 bases. The germline V gene encodes CDR1 MNHEY and CDR2 SMNVEV (reference sequence). The CDR3 sequence is 14 residues long. With V trimmed by 4 bases and J by 5 bases, 3 bases remained unmatched. CDR3 in DNA: TGTGCCAGCAGTTGGACAGGGCGAACCGGGGAGCTGTTTTTT. This translates into CASSWTGRTGELFF.

This clone was counted only a few times. DNA for the CDR3: TGCGCCAGCAGCACAGAGGTCCAGCGGGGAAGGAATACGCAGTATTTT. The encoded protein is CASSTEVQRGRNTQYF. The chain is built from TRBV4-3 and TRBJ2-3; 7 positions match TRBD2. The CDR3 covers 16 residues. Per the germline V gene, CDR1 is LGHNA and CDR2 is YSLEER. The trim removed 5 bases at V and 7 bases at J, leaving 15 bases unmatched.

The chain uses TRBV28 and TRBJ2-3; TRBD1 agrees at 10 bases. The germline CDR1 and CDR2 sequences are MDHEN and SYDVKM. CDR3 size: 15 residues. V dropped 7 bases and J dropped 3; count of bases not matched to a gene: 7. CDR3 residues: CASTIGDRGTDTQYF. CDR3 bases: TGTGCCAGCACCATAGGGGACAGGGGAACAGATACGCAGTATTTT.

This chain uses TRBV10-3 with TRBJ1-1; D is ambiguous. The CDR3 is 13 residues long. The V end lost 2 bases, the J end lost 2 bases, and 6 bases lay between the germline ends. Germline V gives CDR1 ENHRY, CDR2 SYGVKD. DNA for the CDR3: TGTGCCATCAGTGAGGAGGGAAACACTGAAGCTTTCTTT. It is translated as CAISEEGNTEAFF.

The J gene is TRBJ2-3, the V gene TRBV7-3; 9 nucleotides agree with TRBD2. J gave up 6 bases and V 5 bases, and 12 bases lay outside the gene matches. This CDR3 spans 16 amino acids. Per the germline V gene, CDR1 is SGHTA and CDR2 is FQGTGA. The CDR3 loop is CASSPASRRGGDTQYF. The CDR3 DNA reads TGTGCCAGCAGCCCTGCCTCGAGGCGGGGGGGGGATACGCAGTATTTT.

J is TRBJ2-3 and V is TRBV2, with 12 bases matching TRBD1. After removal of 5 bases from V and 0 bases from J, the junction contained 6 bases not matched to a gene. CDR3 size: 17 residues. Per germline, CDR1 SNHLY and CDR2 FYNNEI. CDR3 coding DNA: TGTGCCAGCAGTTCCGGGACAGGGGGCATTAGCACAGATACGCAGTATTTT. This encodes CASSSGTGGISTDTQYF.

This clone was detected once. The rearrangement links TRBV7-9 to TRBJ1-1, with 10 bases aligning to TRBD1. The CDR3 has 13 amino acids. Germline V gene sequence: CDR1 SEHNR, CDR2 FQNEAQ (reference sequence). Trimming removed 8 bases from V and 7 bases from J; junction bases left unmatched: 7. Here the CDR3 DNA reads TGTGCCAGCGGGACAGGGGATGTCCATGAAGCTTTCTTT. Its translation is CASGTGDVHEAFF.

The chain has TRBV7-2 and TRBJ1-1; D uncertain. In germline, CDR1 is SGHTA, CDR2 FQGNSA. With 4 bases removed from V and 1 base from J, the gap between germline ends came to 13 bases. The CDR3 is made up of 15 amino acids. CDR3 in amino acids: CASSSSPRQNTEAFF. CDR3 DNA sequence: TGTGCCAGCAGCTCCAGCCCGAGGCAGAACACTGAAGCTTTCTTT.

V usage is TRBV9 and J usage is TRBJ1-2; D unclear. Trimming removed 3 bases from V and 5 bases from J, with 8 bases in between. Germline assignment: CDR1 SGDLS and CDR2 YYNGEE. The CDR3 has 12 amino acids. The CDR3 protein is CASSAREYGYTF. The CDR3 DNA reads TGTGCCAGCAGCGCGAGGGAGTATGGCTACACCTTC.

V gene TRBV11-1 combines with J gene TRBJ1-5; D is unclear. The germline CDR1 and CDR2 sequences are SGHAT and FQDESV (reference sequence). The germline V and J ends were trimmed by 2 bases and 3 bases, with 11 bases remaining between them. The CDR3 consists of 15 residues. The CDR3 nucleotides read TGTGCCAGCAGCTTATCCGGCGGGGTCAATCAGCCCCAGCATTTT. It translates to CASSLSGGVNQPQHF. Looking up the rest from reference TRBV11-1 and TRBJ1-5 gives the full variable domain: EAEVAQSPRYKITEKSQAVAFWCDPISGHATLYWYRQILGQGPELLVQFQDESVVDDSQLPKDRFSAERLKGVDSTLKIQPAELGDSAMYLCASSLSGGVNQPQHFGDGTRLSIL.

This clone has a handful of counts. This rearrangement joins TRBV4-3 to TRBJ1-2; 7 nucleotides agree with TRBD1. J was trimmed by 4 bases and V by 0 bases; bases with no gene match: 8. CDR1 is LGHNA, CDR2 YSLEER, per germline. This CDR3 is 16 amino acids long. CDR3 DNA sequence: TGCGCCAGCAGCCAAGATTGGCAGGGGGATATCTATGGCTACACCTTC. As protein: CASSQDWQGDIYGYTF.

The chain employs TRBV21-1 and TRBJ1-1. TRBV21-1 is recorded as a pseudogene. The length of the CDR3 is 13 residues. The CDR3: CASSKGGGTEAFF. CDR3 nucleotide sequence: TGTGCCAGCAGCAAAGGGGGGGGAACTGAAGCTTTCTTT.

The chain is built from TRBV7-9 and TRBJ2-5; 12 nucleotides align to TRBD1. The J call is doubtful: the DNA matches TRBJ2-7 better. Germline CDR1 and CDR2: SEHNR and FQNEAQ (reference sequence). The CDR3 is 17 amino acids. The CDR3 protein is CASSLVSGGTGGREQYF. The CDR3 DNA is TGTGCCAGCAGCTTAGTATCCGGGGGGACAGGGGGCCGCGAGCAGTACTTC.

The chain joins TRBV27 to TRBJ2-1, with 7 bases matching TRBD1. Germline values: CDR1 MNHEY, CDR2 SMNVEV (reference sequence). The trim removed 4 bases at V and 3 bases at J, leaving 3 bases unmatched. The CDR3 has 14 residues. The CDR3 DNA reads as TGTGCCAGCAGTTGGGGACAGTACTACAATGAGCAGTTCTTC. It encodes CASSWGQYYNEQFF.

The genes are TRBV7-6 and TRBJ2-3; tentative D call: TRBD1 (5 bases). In germline, CDR1 is SGHVS, CDR2 FNYEAQ. V gave up 1 base and J gave up 1 base, with 12 bases separating them. This CDR3 is 16 amino acids long. For the CDR3, the DNA is TGTGCCAGCAGCTTAGACCCCCCACAGGGCACAGATACGCAGTATTTT. The encoded protein is CASSLDPPQGTDTQYF.

The chain has TRBV27 and TRBJ2-1; a weak D match, TRBD2 (6 bases). CDR1 MNHEY and CDR2 SMNVEV come from the germline V gene (reference sequence). CDR3 length: 13 residues. The V end was cut by 4 bases, the J end by 4 bases, with 8 bases between. CDR3 sequence reads: CASSSSGYNEQFF. The CDR3 coding sequence is TGTGCCAGCAGTTCCAGCGGGTACAATGAGCAGTTCTTC.

This sequence joins TRBV6-6 and TRBJ2-7; 10 bases agree with TRBD2. V shed 10 bases and J 5 bases; nucleotides not matched to a gene: 8. The CDR3 has 13 amino acids. Per germline, CDR1 MNHNY and CDR2 SVGAGI (reference sequence). The CDR3 sequence is CATLSGGADEQYF. The DNA for the CDR3 is TGTGCCACCCTCAGCGGGGGGGCCGACGAGCAGTACTTC.

The chain employs TRBV7-6 and TRBJ2-1; perhaps TRBD2 as D (6 bases). V shed 5 bases and J shed 0 bases, with 14 bases lying between them. Germline V gives CDR1 SGHVS, CDR2 FNYEAQ. This CDR3 is built from 16 residues. CDR3 sequence reads: CASSPGAGSSYNEQFF. The DNA of the CDR3 is TGTGCCAGCAGCCCCGGGGCGGGGAGCTCCTACAATGAGCAGTTCTTC. Full variable domain (remainder filled in from reference TRBV7-6 and TRBJ2-1): GAGVSQSPRYKVTKRGQDVALRCDPISGHVSLYWYRQALGQGPEFLTYFNYEAQQDKSGLPNDRFSAERPEGSISTLTIQRTEQRDSAMYRCASSPGAGSSYNEQFFGPGTRLTVL.

Comment on this clone: In this CDR3 the conserved last residue, phenylalanine or tryptophan, is missing, so a read error is likely. The chain has TRBV4-1 and TRBJ2-7, with no clear D. CDR1 MGHRA and CDR2 YSYEKL come from the germline V gene. Trimming shortened V by 3 bases and J by 1 base, and 16 bases separated the two germline ends. This CDR3 comprises 16 residues. CDR3 protein: CASSQVPRGRSYEQYL. The CDR3 DNA is TGCGCCAGCAGCCAGGTCCCTCGCGGTCGGTCCTACGAGCAGTACCTC.

The chain employs TRBV2 and TRBJ2-7, with D perhaps matching TRBD2 (5 bases). This CDR3 contains 11 residues. Per germline, CDR1 SNHLY and CDR2 FYNNEI. V lost 3 bases and J lost 6, with 6 bases in between. The CDR3: CASSEGSEQYF. DNA for the CDR3: TGTGCCAGCAGTGAGGGGAGCGAGCAGTACTTC.

The chain links TRBV29-1 to TRBJ2-7; 12 bases are a match to TRBD1. The CDR3 runs to 12 residues. V shed 6 bases, J shed 5 bases, and the junction held 2 bases outside the gene matches. CDR1 is SQVTM, CDR2 ANQGSEA, per germline. CDR3 sequence: CSVRDRGHEQYF. DNA for the CDR3: TGCAGCGTCCGGGACAGGGGGCACGAGCAGTACTTC.

V is TRBV5-1 and J is TRBJ2-3; D uncertain. The V and J ends lost 0 bases and 2 bases respectively, with 13 bases between them. The CDR3 runs 16 residues. CDR1 is SGHRS, CDR2 YFSETQ, per germline. The CDR3 spells CASSLAGAWYTDTQYF. CDR3 bases: TGCGCCAGCAGCTTGGCCGGAGCGTGGTACACAGATACGCAGTATTTT.

The CDR3 reads CASSFGGLYGYTF. The CDR3 DNA sequence: TGTGCCAGCAGTTTTGGGGGCCTCTATGGCTACACCTTC. The J gene is TRBJ1-2, the V gene TRBV28; perhaps TRBD1 as D (6 bases). Trimming left V 3 bases short and J 4 bases short, with 9 bases between. CDR1 and CDR2 from the germline V gene are MDHEN and SYDVKM. The CDR3 totals 13 residues.

This chain links TRBV6-5 with TRBJ2-2, with 8 positions matching TRBD2. Germline V gene lookup returns CDR1 MNHEY and CDR2 SVGAGI. Trimming cost V 4 bases and J 4 bases; bases outside gene matches: 8. The CDR3 sequence is 16 residues long. The CDR3 spells CASSFYGGGTTGELFF. The CDR3 region has the DNA TGTGCCAGCAGTTTCTACGGGGGGGGTACCACCGGGGAGCTGTTTTTT.

The CDR3 bases are TGTGCCAGCAGTCTCGGGACAGGGGGTGAAAAACTGTTTTTT. Translation: CASSLGTGGEKLFF. The chain carries TRBV6-5 and TRBJ1-4, with 11 nucleotides matching TRBD1. This CDR3 spans 14 amino acids. Germline trimming cut 5 bases from V and 7 bases from J; bases unmatched to any gene: 3. Germline V gives CDR1 MNHEY, CDR2 SVGAGI.

CDR3 residues: CSVDEGVRGGYTF. CDR3 in DNA: TGCAGCGTTGACGAAGGTGTAAGGGGTGGCTACACCTTC. This chain joins TRBV29-1 and TRBJ1-2, with a possible D match to TRBD1 (5 bases). This CDR3 has 13 amino acids. Germline-derived CDR1 and CDR2 are SQVTM and ANQGSEA. The V end was cut by 3 bases, the J end by 7 bases, with 15 bases between. The complete variable domain, with remaining parts taken from reference TRBV29-1 and TRBJ1-2, reads SAVISQKPSRDICQRGTSLTIQCQVDSQVTMMFWYRQQPGQSLTLIATANQGSEATYESGFVIDKFPISRPNLTFSTLTVSNMSPEDSSIYLCSVDEGVRGGYTFGSGTRLTVV.

The chain recombines TRBV5-6 with TRBJ1-2; D gene unclear. Trimming cost V 2 bases and J 0 bases, with 5 bases left between them. This CDR3 is 13 amino acids long. CDR1 SGHDT and CDR2 YYEEEE come from the germline V gene. The CDR3 region has the DNA TGTGCCAGCAGCTTTGAGGCTAACTATGGCTACACCTTC. The encoded protein is CASSFEANYGYTF.